This record concerns one T cell receptor (beta chain) sequence. Its antigen remains unidentified. This sample is drawn from a study of shared clonotypes between healthy human individuals. Across the whole study: Aged between 18 and 49, the donors were a couple of women and a few men.

Within Nashville, Tennessee resided all donors, each a Caucasian adult. The ends lost 1 base at V and 3 bases at J; junction bases unmatched: 2. Germline CDR1 is WNHNN and CDR2 is SYGVQD (reference sequence). There are 15 residues in the CDR3. The repertoire was sequenced with immunoSEQ multiplex PCR; TCRdb's copy has only in-frame clones and lacks some. The sample lists some 1,400,000 clones; over 95% were seen once. Whole-study findings and limits: What limited the represented genetic and exposure-history diversity was the small number of donors.

The receptor was derived from a man between 25 and 39 years old in good health. The rearrangement links TRBV10-1 to TRBJ2-7; 11 bases line up with TRBD2. Material for sequencing was naive CD4+ T cells sorted from blood. Stated subset: CD45RA+ positively selected. The CDR3 region is CASSEFTSGSYEQYF. The CDR3 DNA is TGCGCCAGCAGTGAGTTCACTAGCGGGAGCTACGAGCAGTACTTC.